The source of this TCR beta chain is a study of OX40 agonist ivuxolimab in advanced cancers. As for the study in general: Two cutaneous melanoma patients and one hepatocellular carcinoma patient, three in all, had partial responses. Regarding the study as a whole: Low normalized T-cell clonal expansion was additionally recorded for some nonresponders.

Germline CDR1 reads SGHNT; CDR2 reads YYREEE (reference sequence). This CDR3 spans 16 amino acids. V shed 4 bases and J shed 4 bases, with 21 bases lying between them. Clones were sequenced by immunoSEQ multiplex PCR, and TCRdb holds only the in-frame ones, with some missing. The sample contains tens of thousands of clones, approximately 82% of which appear only once. As regards this clone: Its antigen is still unknown.

The input for sequencing was CD4+ or CD8+ T cells sorted from blood, taken in a trial of the OX40 agonist ivuxolimab. The source is an adult with an advanced solid tumor such as melanoma, head and neck, liver or kidney cancer. V is TRBV5-4 and J is TRBJ2-7; D call uncertain. The chain's CDR3 is CASSQDWAGYRYEQYF. The CDR3 coding sequence is TGTGCCAGCAGCCAAGACTGGGCAGGTTACCGGTACGAGCAGTACTTC.